The clone carrying this T cell receptor beta chain has only a few counts. The data derive from a study of T cell responses to AZD1222 COVID-19 vaccine. Germline V gene data show CDR1 as LNHDA and CDR2 as SQIVND (reference sequence). The CDR3 extends over 12 amino acids. The germline V and J ends were trimmed by 7 bases and 3 bases, with 7 bases remaining between them. Only in-frame clones appear in the TCRdb table, and some are missing; sequencing was by immunoSEQ multiplex PCR. There are approximately 100,000 clones in the sample; roughly 84% occur only once, and about 17% lies in the top ten. This receptor was identified in an adult in good health. The sequences come from peripheral blood, collected on day 0 of AZD1222 vaccination. The genes are TRBV19 and TRBJ2-1, with D unresolved. The chain's CDR3 is CASKDIYNEQFF. The CDR3 region has the DNA TGTGCCAGTAAAGACATCTACAATGAGCAGTTCTTC.